This TCR beta chain originates from a study of blood T cell repertoires in COVID-19. Overall study: COVID-19 samples, acute and convalescent, were from the United States, Italy and Spain.

Measured with immunoSEQ multiplex PCR; TCRdb has only the in-frame clones, and not every one. The table includes approximately 97,000 clones, approximately 85% detected once. The TCR sequence derives from a man aged 40-55 years with active or convalescent COVID-19. The source material was peripheral blood.

The CDR3 DNA reads as TGTGCCAGCAGAGGGACAGTGGATAAGACCCAGTACTTC. It translates to CASRGTVDKTQYF. V gene TRBV2 combines with J gene TRBJ2-5, with 7 nucleotides matching TRBD1. V was pared by 6 bases and J by 6 bases, with 7 bases of the junction left unmatched. The CDR3 is 13 amino acids. CDR1 is SNHLY, CDR2 FYNNEI, per germline.